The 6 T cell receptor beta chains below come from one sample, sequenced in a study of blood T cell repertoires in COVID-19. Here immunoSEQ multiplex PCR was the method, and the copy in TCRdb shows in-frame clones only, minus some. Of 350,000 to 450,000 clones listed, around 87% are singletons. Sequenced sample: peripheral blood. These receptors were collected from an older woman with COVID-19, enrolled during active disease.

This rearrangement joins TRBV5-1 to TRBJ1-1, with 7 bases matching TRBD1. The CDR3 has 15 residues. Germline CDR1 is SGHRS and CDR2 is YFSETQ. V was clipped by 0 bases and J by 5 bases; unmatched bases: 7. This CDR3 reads CASSLVAGGRTEAFF. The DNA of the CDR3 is TGCGCCAGCAGCTTGGTTGCAGGGGGGAGAACTGAAGCTTTCTTT.

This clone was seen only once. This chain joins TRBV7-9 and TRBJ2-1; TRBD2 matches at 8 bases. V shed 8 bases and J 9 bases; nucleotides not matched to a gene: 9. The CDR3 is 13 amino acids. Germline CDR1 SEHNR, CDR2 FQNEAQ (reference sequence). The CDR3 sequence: CASGAGGIPEQFF. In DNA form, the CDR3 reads TGTGCCAGCGGCGCGGGGGGAATTCCTGAGCAGTTCTTC.

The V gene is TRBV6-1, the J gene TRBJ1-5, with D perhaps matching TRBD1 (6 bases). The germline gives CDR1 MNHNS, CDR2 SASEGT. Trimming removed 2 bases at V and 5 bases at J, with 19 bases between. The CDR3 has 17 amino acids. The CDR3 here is CASSEKRIQGKDQPQHF. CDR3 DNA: TGTGCCAGCAGTGAAAAAAGAATACAGGGAAAGGATCAGCCCCAGCATTTT.

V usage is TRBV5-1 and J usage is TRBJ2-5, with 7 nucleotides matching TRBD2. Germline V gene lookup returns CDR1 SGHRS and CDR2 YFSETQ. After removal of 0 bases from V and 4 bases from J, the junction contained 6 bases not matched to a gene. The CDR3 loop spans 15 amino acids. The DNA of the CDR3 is TGCGCCAGCAGCTTGGTCGGGGGGAAGCTAGAGACCCAGTACTTC. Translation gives CASSLVGGKLETQYF.

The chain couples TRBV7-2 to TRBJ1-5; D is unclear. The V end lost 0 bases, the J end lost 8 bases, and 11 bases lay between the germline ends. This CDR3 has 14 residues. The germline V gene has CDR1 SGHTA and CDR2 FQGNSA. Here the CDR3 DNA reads TGTGCCAGCAGCTTAGCGCGGGGAGTGGAGCCCCAGCATTTT. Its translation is CASSLARGVEPQHF.

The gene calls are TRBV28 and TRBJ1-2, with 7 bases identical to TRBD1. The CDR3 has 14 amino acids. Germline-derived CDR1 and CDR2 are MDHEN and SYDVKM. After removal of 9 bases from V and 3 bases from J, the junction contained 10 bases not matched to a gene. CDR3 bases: TGTGCCAGTTCGGGACAGCGATTTCACTATGGCTACACCTTC. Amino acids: CASSGQRFHYGYTF.